This T cell receptor beta chain was recovered during a study of CD8 T cells in Susac syndrome. Study overall: The sequenced Susac syndrome patients included about six who had clinically active disease and eight who were in remission. At blood draw, Susac syndrome patients were therapy-naive, on corticosteroids, or on intravenous immunoglobulin alone.

Random-hexamer reverse transcription was applied to about 0.45 to 1 ug RNA. immunoSEQ multiplex PCR amplified TCR beta CDR3 across 54 Vbeta, 13 Jbeta. A single record per CDR3 protein comes from TCRdb applying MiXCR to the immunoSEQ multiplex PCR reads. The profile covers 95,000 to 150,000 distinct CDR3 sequences, with roughly 94% appearing a single time and 0.25% to 0.3% taken by the ten largest. Negative isolation was applied to CD8+ and CD4+ T cells, and FACS enrichment was applied to TEMRA cells. V was trimmed by 0 bases and J by 4 bases, leaving 13 bases between them. There are 15 residues in the CDR3. The V gene's germline CDR1 is DFQATT and CDR2 SNEGSKA (reference sequence).

Material for sequencing was CD8+ T cells from PBMCs. This receptor was obtained from a human donor with Susac syndrome. The chain links TRBV20-1 to TRBJ2-1; D is perhaps TRBD2 (6 bases). The CDR3 protein is CSARDPGGVYNEQFF. DNA for the CDR3: TGCAGTGCTAGAGATCCCGGCGGGGTGTACAATGAGCAGTTCTTC.